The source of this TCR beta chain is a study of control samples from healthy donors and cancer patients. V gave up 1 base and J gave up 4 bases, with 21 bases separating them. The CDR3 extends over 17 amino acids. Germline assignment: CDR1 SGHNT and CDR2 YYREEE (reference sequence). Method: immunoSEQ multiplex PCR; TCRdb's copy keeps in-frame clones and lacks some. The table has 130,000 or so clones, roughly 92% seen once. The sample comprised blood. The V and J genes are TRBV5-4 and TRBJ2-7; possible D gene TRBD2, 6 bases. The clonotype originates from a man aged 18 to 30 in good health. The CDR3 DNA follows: TGTGCCAGCAGCTTGATGGTCCCGGGACTGGGGGGATACGAGCAGTACTTC. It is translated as CASSLMVPGLGGYEQYF. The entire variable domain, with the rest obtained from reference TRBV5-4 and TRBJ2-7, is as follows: ETGVTQSPTHLIKTRGQQVTLRCSSQSGHNTVSWYQQALGQGPQFIFQYYREEENGRGNFPPRFSGLQFPNYSSELNVNALELDDSALYLCASSLMVPGLGGYEQYFGPGTRLTVT.